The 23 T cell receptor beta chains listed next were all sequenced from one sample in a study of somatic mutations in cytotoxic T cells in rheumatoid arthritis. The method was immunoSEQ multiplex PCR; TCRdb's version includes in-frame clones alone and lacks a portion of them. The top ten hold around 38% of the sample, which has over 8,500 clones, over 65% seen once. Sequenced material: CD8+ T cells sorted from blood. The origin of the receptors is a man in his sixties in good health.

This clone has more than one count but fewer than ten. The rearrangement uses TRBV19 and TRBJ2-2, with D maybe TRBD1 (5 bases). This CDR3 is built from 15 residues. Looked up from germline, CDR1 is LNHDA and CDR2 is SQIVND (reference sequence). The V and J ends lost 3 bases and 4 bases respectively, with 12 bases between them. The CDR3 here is CASSMVRGVTGELFF. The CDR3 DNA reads TGTGCCAGTAGTATGGTTAGGGGTGTCACCGGGGAGCTGTTTTTT.

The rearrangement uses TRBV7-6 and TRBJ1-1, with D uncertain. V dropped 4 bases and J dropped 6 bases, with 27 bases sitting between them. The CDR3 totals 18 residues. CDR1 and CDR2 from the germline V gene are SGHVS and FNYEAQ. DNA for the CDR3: TGTGCCAGCAGCTCCGTGAAAAATGGAGGCGTATCAGGTGCTGAAGCTTTCTTT. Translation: CASSSVKNGGVSGAEAFF. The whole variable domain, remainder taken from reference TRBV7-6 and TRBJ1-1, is GAGVSQSPRYKVTKRGQDVALRCDPISGHVSLYWYRQALGQGPEFLTYFNYEAQQDKSGLPNDRFSAERPEGSISTLTIQRTEQRDSAMYRCASSSVKNGGVSGAEAFFGQGTRLTVV.

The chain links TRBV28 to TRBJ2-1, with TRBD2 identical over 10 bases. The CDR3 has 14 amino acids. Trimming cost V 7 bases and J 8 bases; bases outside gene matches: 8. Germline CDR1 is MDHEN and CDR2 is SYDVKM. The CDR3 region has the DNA TGTGCCAGCAAGTCGGCTAGCGGGAGAGATGAGCAGTTCTTC. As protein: CASKSASGRDEQFF.

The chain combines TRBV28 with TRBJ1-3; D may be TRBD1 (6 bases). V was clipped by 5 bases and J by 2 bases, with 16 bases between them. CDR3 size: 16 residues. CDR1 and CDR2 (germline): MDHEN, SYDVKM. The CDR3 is CASSPGGGGAGNTIYF. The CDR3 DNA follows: TGTGCCAGCAGTCCAGGAGGGGGAGGTGCTGGAAACACCATATATTTT.

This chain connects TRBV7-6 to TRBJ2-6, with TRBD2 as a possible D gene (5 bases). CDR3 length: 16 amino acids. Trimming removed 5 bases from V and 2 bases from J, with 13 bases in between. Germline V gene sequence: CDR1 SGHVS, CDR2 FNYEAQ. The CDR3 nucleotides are TGTGCCAGCAGCCTTCCTCGGGGAGCTGGGGCCAACGTCCTGACTTTC. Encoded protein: CASSLPRGAGANVLTF.

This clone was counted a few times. CDR3 sequence: CASSPWGEDLRGQYF. The CDR3 DNA follows: TGTGCCAGCAGCCCCTGGGGGGAGGACCTAAGGGGGCAGTACTTC. This chain links TRBV9 with TRBJ2-7, with a tentative D call TRBD2 (6 bases). Germline CDR1 and CDR2: SGDLS and YYNGEE. Between the trimmed V and J ends, which lost 4 bases and 9 bases, there was a span of 23 bases. CDR3 length: 15 amino acids. The variable domain in full, with the rest retrieved from reference TRBV9 and TRBJ2-7, is DSGVTQTPKHLITATGQRVTLRCSPRSGDLSVYWYQQSLDQGLQFLIQYYNGEERAKGNILERFSAQQFPDLHSELNLSSLELGDSALYFCASSPWGEDLRGQYFGPGTRLTVT.

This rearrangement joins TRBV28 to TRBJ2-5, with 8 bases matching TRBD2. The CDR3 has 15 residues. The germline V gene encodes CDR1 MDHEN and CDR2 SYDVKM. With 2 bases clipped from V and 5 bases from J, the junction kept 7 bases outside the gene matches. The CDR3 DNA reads TGTGCCAGCAGTTTAGCGGGGGGACTGCTTGAGACCCAGTACTTC. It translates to CASSLAGGLLETQYF.

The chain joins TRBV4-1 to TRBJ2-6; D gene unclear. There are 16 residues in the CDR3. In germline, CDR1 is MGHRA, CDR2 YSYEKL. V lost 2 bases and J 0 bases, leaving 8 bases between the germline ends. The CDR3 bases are TGCGCCAGCAGCCAATTCTTTACCTCTGGGGCCAACGTCCTGACTTTC. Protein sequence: CASSQFFTSGANVLTF.

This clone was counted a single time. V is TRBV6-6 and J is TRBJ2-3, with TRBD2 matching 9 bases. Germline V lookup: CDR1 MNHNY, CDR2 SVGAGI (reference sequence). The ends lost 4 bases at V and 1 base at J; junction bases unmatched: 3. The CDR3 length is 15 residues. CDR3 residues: CASSSAGGGTDTQYF. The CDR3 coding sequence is TGTGCCAGCAGTTCCGCGGGGGGGGGCACAGATACGCAGTATTTT.

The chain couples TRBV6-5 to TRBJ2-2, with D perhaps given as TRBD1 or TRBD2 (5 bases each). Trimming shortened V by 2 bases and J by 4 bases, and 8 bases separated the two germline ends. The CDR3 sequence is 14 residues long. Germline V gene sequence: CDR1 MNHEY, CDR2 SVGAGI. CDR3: CASSYGTLTGELFF. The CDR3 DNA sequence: TGTGCCAGCAGTTACGGGACCCTCACCGGGGAGCTGTTTTTT.

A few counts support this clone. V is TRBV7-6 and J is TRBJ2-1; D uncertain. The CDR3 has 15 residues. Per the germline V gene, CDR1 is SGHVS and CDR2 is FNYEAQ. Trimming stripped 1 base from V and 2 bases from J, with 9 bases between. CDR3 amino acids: CASSLVDATYNEQFF. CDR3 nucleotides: TGTGCCAGCAGCTTAGTCGATGCGACCTACAATGAGCAGTTCTTC.

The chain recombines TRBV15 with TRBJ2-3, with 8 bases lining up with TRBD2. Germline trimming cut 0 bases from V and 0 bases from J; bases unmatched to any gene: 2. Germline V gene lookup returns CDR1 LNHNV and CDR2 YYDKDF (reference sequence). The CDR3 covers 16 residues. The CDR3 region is CATSRDPGGSTDTQYF. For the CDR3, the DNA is TGTGCCACCAGCAGAGATCCGGGGGGGAGCACAGATACGCAGTATTTT.

For the CDR3, the DNA is TGTGCCAGCACAACAGGCATCTCACACTCGAACACCGGGGAGCTGTTTTTT. Translating gives CASTTGISHSNTGELFF. The gene calls are TRBV5-5 and TRBJ2-2; TRBD1 is a possible D gene (5 bases). Per the germline V gene, CDR1 is SGHKS and CDR2 is YYEKEE (reference sequence). V lost 6 bases and J lost 0, with 18 bases in between. The CDR3 covers 17 residues.

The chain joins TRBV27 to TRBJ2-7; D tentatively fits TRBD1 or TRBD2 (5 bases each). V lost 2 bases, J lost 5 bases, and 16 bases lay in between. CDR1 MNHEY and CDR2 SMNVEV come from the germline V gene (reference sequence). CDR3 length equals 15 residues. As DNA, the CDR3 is TGTGCCAGCAGTTTAGCAGGGACCTTGGAGAACGAGCAGTACTTC. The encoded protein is CASSLAGTLENEQYF.

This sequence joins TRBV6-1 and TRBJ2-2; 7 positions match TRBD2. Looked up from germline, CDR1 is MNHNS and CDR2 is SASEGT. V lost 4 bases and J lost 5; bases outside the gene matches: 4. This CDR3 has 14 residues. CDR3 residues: CASSAAGETGELFF. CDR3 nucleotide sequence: TGTGCCAGCAGTGCCGCGGGAGAAACCGGGGAGCTGTTTTTT.

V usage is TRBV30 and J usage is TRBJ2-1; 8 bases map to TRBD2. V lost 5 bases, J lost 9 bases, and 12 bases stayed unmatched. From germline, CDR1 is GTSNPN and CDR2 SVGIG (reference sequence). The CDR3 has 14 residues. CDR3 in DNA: TGTGCCTGGGGGGGGACGGGAGGGCCGGTTGAGCAGTTCTTC. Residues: CAWGGTGGPVEQFF. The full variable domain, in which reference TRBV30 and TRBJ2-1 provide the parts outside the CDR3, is SQTIHQWPATLVQPVGSPLSLECTVEGTSNPNLYWYRQAAGRGLQLLFYSVGIGQISSEVPQNLSASRPQDRQFILSSKKLLLSDSGFYLCAWGGTGGPVEQFFGPGTRLTVL.

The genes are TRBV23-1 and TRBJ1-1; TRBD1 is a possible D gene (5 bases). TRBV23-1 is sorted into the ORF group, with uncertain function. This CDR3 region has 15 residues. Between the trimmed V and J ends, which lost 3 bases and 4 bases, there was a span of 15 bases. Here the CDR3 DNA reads TGCGCCAGCAGTCAGCTTTCAGAGAGGGGCACTGAAGCTTTCTTT. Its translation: CASSQLSERGTEAFF.

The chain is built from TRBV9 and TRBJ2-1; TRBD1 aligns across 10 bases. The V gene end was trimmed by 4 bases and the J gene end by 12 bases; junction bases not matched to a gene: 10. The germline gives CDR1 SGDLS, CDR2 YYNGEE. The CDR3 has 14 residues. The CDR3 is CASSPGTGVRWQFF. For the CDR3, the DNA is TGTGCCAGCAGCCCCGGGACAGGGGTTCGGTGGCAGTTCTTC.

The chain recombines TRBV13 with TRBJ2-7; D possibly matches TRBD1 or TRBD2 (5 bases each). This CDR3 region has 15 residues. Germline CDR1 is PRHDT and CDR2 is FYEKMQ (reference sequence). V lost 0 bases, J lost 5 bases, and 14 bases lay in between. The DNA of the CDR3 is TGTGCCAGCAGCTTAGGGGCTAGCAGGGTCGACGAGCAGTACTTC. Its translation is CASSLGASRVDEQYF.

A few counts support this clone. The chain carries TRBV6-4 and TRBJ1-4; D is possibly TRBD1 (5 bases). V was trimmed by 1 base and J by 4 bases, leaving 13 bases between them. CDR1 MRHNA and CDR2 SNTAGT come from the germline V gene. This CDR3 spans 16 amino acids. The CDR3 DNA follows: TGTGCCAGCAGTGACTACTTACAGGTGAATAATGAAAAACTGTTTTTT. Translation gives CASSDYLQVNNEKLFF.

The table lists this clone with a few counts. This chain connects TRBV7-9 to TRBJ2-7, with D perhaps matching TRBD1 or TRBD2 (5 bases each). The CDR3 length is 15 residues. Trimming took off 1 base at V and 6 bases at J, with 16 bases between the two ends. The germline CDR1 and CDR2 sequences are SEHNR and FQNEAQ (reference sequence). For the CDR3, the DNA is TGTGCCAGCAGCTTAGTCGGTGGGACGTACGTCGAGCAGTACTTC. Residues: CASSLVGGTYVEQYF.

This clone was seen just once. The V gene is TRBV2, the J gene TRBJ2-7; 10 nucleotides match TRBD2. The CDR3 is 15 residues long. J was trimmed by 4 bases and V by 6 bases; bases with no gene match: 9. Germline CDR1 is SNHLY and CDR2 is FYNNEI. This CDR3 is CASRPTSGEPYEQYF. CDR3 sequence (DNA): TGTGCCAGCAGACCAACTAGCGGGGAGCCTTACGAGCAGTACTTC.

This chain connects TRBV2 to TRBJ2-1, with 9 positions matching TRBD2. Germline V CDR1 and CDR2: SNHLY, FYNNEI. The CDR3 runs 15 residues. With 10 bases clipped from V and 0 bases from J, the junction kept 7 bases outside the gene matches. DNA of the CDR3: TGTGCCAACAAGCCTAGCGGGAACTCCTACAATGAGCAGTTCTTC. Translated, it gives CANKPSGNSYNEQFF.